Each of the 32 T cell receptor beta chains below was sequenced from the same sample in a study of cytomegalovirus exposure and HLA in healthy donors. PCR primers comprised 60 Vbeta and 13 Jbeta primers. The assay was immunoSEQ multiplex PCR, and TCRdb's table has in-frame clones only and misses some. The repertoire holds 150,000 or so clones, with roughly 73% as singletons. The sequenced sample was PBMCs. The origin of the receptors is a man aged 18 to 29 in good health and CMV-seropositive.

This rearrangement joins TRBV4-1 to TRBJ2-7, with TRBD2 matching 8 bases. The germline gives CDR1 MGHRA, CDR2 YSYEKL. V lost 4 bases, J lost 1 base, and 6 bases stayed unmatched. The CDR3 extends over 15 amino acids. DNA of the CDR3: TGCGCCAGCAGCCGAAGCGGGAGCGCTTCCTACGAGCAGTACTTC. Translating it yields CASSRSGSASYEQYF.

This chain uses TRBV5-1 with TRBJ1-4, with a tentative D call TRBD1 (5 bases). Trimming left V 4 bases short and J 8 bases short, with 18 bases between. Germline lookup yields CDR1 SGHRS and CDR2 YFSETQ. The CDR3 covers 15 residues. The CDR3 region is CASSTRTGGEEKLFF. CDR3 sequence (DNA): TGCGCCAGCAGCACCCGGACGGGGGGGGAAGAAAAACTGTTTTTT.

This sequence joins TRBV5-1 and TRBJ2-3, with 8 bases matching TRBD1. The CDR3 contains 14 residues. Germline assignment: CDR1 SGHRS and CDR2 YFSETQ. V was pared by 6 bases and J by 4 bases, with 7 bases of the junction left unmatched. CDR3 bases: TGCGCCAGCACCATCGGACAGGGATCAGATACGCAGTATTTT. Translated: CASTIGQGSDTQYF.

The V gene is TRBV28, the J gene TRBJ2-3; 7 nucleotides match TRBD1. V lost 8 bases, J lost 1 base, and 6 bases stayed unmatched. CDR3 length: 14 residues. Germline V gene data show CDR1 as MDHEN and CDR2 as SYDVKM. The CDR3: CASRDSWGTDTQYF. In DNA form, the CDR3 reads TGTGCCAGCCGGGACAGTTGGGGCACAGATACGCAGTATTTT.

The chain recombines TRBV27 with TRBJ2-7; D not resolved. CDR3 length: 15 residues. V lost 5 bases, J lost 0 bases, and 14 bases lay in between. From germline, CDR1 is MNHEY and CDR2 SMNVEV (reference sequence). This CDR3 reads CASSPSKESSYEQYF. CDR3 DNA sequence: TGTGCCAGCAGTCCGTCTAAAGAGAGCTCCTACGAGCAGTACTTC.

The chain uses TRBV7-9 and TRBJ2-1; TRBD2 is a possible D gene (5 bases). CDR1 and CDR2 from the germline V gene are SEHNR and FQNEAQ (reference sequence). The CDR3 contains 14 residues. V was cut by 1 base and J by 4 bases, with 8 bases left in between. The CDR3 DNA is TGTGCCAGCAGCTTAGTAGGACTGTACAATGAGCAGTTCTTC. Translated, it gives CASSLVGLYNEQFF.

The chain combines TRBV28 with TRBJ1-1, with 8 bases aligning to TRBD1. V trimming: 5 bases; J trimming: 4 bases; junction bases outside the gene matches: 6. The CDR3 is made up of 14 amino acids. CDR1 is MDHEN and CDR2 is SYDVKM in the germline V gene. The CDR3: CASSMPGGVTEAFF. The CDR3 DNA follows: TGTGCCAGCAGTATGCCAGGGGGCGTCACTGAAGCTTTCTTT.

The V and J genes are TRBV5-1 and TRBJ2-7, with 9 bases identical to TRBD1. V lost 0 bases and J lost 3; bases outside the gene matches: 10. CDR1 is SGHRS and CDR2 is YFSETQ in the germline V gene. The CDR3 runs 17 residues. CDR3 residues: CASSLATGGWENYEQYF. In DNA, the CDR3 is TGCGCCAGCAGCTTGGCAACAGGGGGCTGGGAGAACTACGAGCAGTACTTC.

DNA for the CDR3: TGTGCCTGTGACAGGGACACGCAGTATTTT. Translated, it gives CACDRDTQYF. The chain has TRBV30 and TRBJ2-3, with 7 bases matching TRBD1. With 6 bases clipped from V and 9 bases from J, the junction kept 3 bases outside the gene matches. Germline CDR1 reads GTSNPN; CDR2 reads SVGIG (reference sequence). This CDR3 contains 10 residues.

This chain links TRBV7-8 with TRBJ2-3; possible D gene TRBD2, 6 bases. Per the germline V gene, CDR1 is SGHVS and CDR2 is FQNEAQ. Trimming took 2 bases from V and 0 from J, leaving 12 bases between them. The CDR3 is 16 residues long. CDR3 amino acids: CASSLIARGSTDTQYF. The CDR3 nucleotides are TGTGCCAGCAGCTTAATCGCCCGGGGGAGCACAGATACGCAGTATTTT.

The chain employs TRBV28 and TRBJ1-5; D is uncertain. Trimming shortened V by 4 bases and J by 0 bases, and 16 bases separated the two germline ends. This CDR3 contains 17 residues. The V gene's germline CDR1 is MDHEN and CDR2 SYDVKM. The CDR3 loop reads CASSSPPAGYSNQPQHF. The CDR3 DNA reads as TGTGCCAGCAGTTCCCCACCGGCGGGTTATAGCAATCAGCCCCAGCATTTT.

The chain employs TRBV9 and TRBJ2-7; the D gene is possibly TRBD1 (6 bases). Germline lookup yields CDR1 SGDLS and CDR2 YYNGEE. The V end was cut by 3 bases, the J end by 5 bases, with 18 bases between. CDR3 length: 15 amino acids. The CDR3 DNA is TGTGCCAGCAGCGCCGCGGTTAGGGGGTCGAACGAGCAGTACTTC. Protein product: CASSAAVRGSNEQYF.

The sample holds a few counts of this clone. The chain joins TRBV27 to TRBJ2-7; 7 bases are a match to TRBD1. This CDR3 has 14 residues. The germline CDR1 and CDR2 sequences are MNHEY and SMNVEV (reference sequence). V was clipped by 5 bases and J by 1 base; unmatched bases: 5. The CDR3 reads CASSTWDRSYEQYF. In nucleotides, the CDR3 is TGTGCCAGCAGTACCTGGGACAGATCCTACGAGCAGTACTTC.

This clone has just one count. J is TRBJ2-5 and V is TRBV7-2, with TRBD2 matching over 9 bases. V shed 2 bases, J shed 5 bases, and the junction held 6 bases outside the gene matches. CDR1 is SGHTA, CDR2 FQGNSA, per germline. The CDR3 is 15 residues long. In DNA form, the CDR3 reads TGTGCCAGCAGCTTAAAGGCGGGAGGGCGTGAGACCCAGTACTTC. Translated, it gives CASSLKAGGRETQYF.

The DNA for the CDR3 is TGTGCCAGTAGACATGGACAGGGGGTGTACTTC. Amino acids: CASRHGQGVYF. The chain couples TRBV19 to TRBJ2-7, with TRBD1 matching 10 bases. The CDR3 has 11 residues. CDR1 is LNHDA, CDR2 SQIVND, per germline (reference sequence). V was pared by 6 bases and J by 12 bases, with 5 bases of the junction left unmatched.

The CDR3: CSVSSGSGTDTQYF. CDR3 nucleotides: TGCAGCGTTTCTAGCGGGAGTGGCACAGATACGCAGTATTTT. The chain combines TRBV29-1 with TRBJ2-3; 10 positions match TRBD2. Germline-derived CDR1 and CDR2 are SQVTM and ANQGSEA. Trimming cost V 5 bases and J 1 base; bases outside gene matches: 3. This CDR3 is 14 amino acids long.

The chain carries TRBV15 and TRBJ2-3; 10 nucleotides line up with TRBD2. The length of the CDR3 is 15 residues. V lost 2 bases, J lost 3 bases, and 2 bases stayed unmatched. Germline CDR1 LNHNV, CDR2 YYDKDF (reference sequence). The CDR3 is CATSRILAGTDTQYF. The CDR3 DNA reads as TGTGCCACCAGCAGAATACTAGCGGGGACAGATACGCAGTATTTT.

The chain uses TRBV30 and TRBJ2-5; 9 nucleotides agree with TRBD2. CDR3 length: 13 residues. CDR1 and CDR2 (germline): GTSNPN, SVGIG (reference sequence). With V trimmed by 0 bases and J by 6 bases, 2 bases remained unmatched. This CDR3 reads CAWSVSGRKTQYF. The CDR3 nucleotides are TGTGCCTGGAGTGTGAGCGGGAGGAAGACCCAGTACTTC.

This clone showed up just a few times. The rearrangement joins TRBV15 to TRBJ2-1; D might be TRBD1 (5 bases). The CDR3 totals 14 residues. The germline V gene encodes CDR1 LNHNV and CDR2 YYDKDF (reference sequence). V was clipped by 3 bases and J by 0 bases, with 6 bases between them. The CDR3 DNA reads TGTGCCACCAGCAGGACAGACTCCTACAATGAGCAGTTCTTC. Translation: CATSRTDSYNEQFF. Together with reference TRBV15 and TRBJ2-1, the CDR3 gives the full variable domain: DAMVIQNPRYQVTQFGKPVTLSCSQTLNHNVMYWYQQKSSQAPKLLFHYYDKDFNNEADTPDNFQSRRPNTSFCFLDIRSPGLGDTAMYLCATSRTDSYNEQFFGPGTRLTVL.

This clone was counted between two and nine times. The rearrangement links TRBV9 to TRBJ2-7, with D tentatively TRBD2 (5 bases). The V and J ends lost 4 bases and 6 bases respectively, with 14 bases between them. This CDR3 spans 13 amino acids. Germline V CDR1 and CDR2: SGDLS, YYNGEE. Here the CDR3 DNA reads TGTGCCAGCAGCTTGGACTCCGGTGGCGAGCAGTACTTC. It specifies CASSLDSGGEQYF. Filled out from reference TRBV9 and TRBJ2-7, the complete variable domain reads DSGVTQTPKHLITATGQRVTLRCSPRSGDLSVYWYQQSLDQGLQFLIQYYNGEERAKGNILERFSAQQFPDLHSELNLSSLELGDSALYFCASSLDSGGEQYFGPGTRLTVT.

In this sample, this clone turned up a few times. This chain's CDR3 is CASSAEGDRGTHEQYF. CDR3 DNA sequence: TGTGCCAGCAGCGCCGAGGGAGACAGGGGTACCCACGAGCAGTACTTC. This sequence joins TRBV9 and TRBJ2-7; 8 bases align to TRBD1. Germline V CDR1 and CDR2: SGDLS, YYNGEE. The CDR3 runs 16 residues. Trimming took 3 bases from V and 5 from J; bases not matched to a gene: 13.

This chain connects TRBV6-1 to TRBJ2-1, with no clear D. The CDR3 covers 13 residues. The ends were cut back, 7 bases at V and 6 bases at J, with 13 bases in the middle. Germline V CDR1 and CDR2: MNHNS, SASEGT. The CDR3 sequence: CASTGGGLNEQFF. CDR3 DNA sequence: TGTGCCAGCACTGGCGGTGGCCTCAATGAGCAGTTCTTC.

This clone has more than one count but fewer than ten. V usage is TRBV28 and J usage is TRBJ1-2; D may be TRBD1 (5 bases). Trimming took off 4 bases at V and 6 bases at J, with 9 bases between the two ends. CDR1 and CDR2 from the germline V gene are MDHEN and SYDVKM. This CDR3 comprises 12 residues. The CDR3, as DNA: TGTGCCAGCAGTTATAGGGGTAATGGCTACACCTTC. Its translation: CASSYRGNGYTF.

The chain employs TRBV30 and TRBJ2-7; a possible D gene is TRBD1 (6 bases). CDR1 and CDR2 from the germline V gene are GTSNPN and SVGIG (reference sequence). This CDR3 has 14 residues. V was cut by 3 bases and J by 2 bases, with 14 bases left in between. The CDR3 here is CAWREQGRTYEQYF. CDR3 bases: TGTGCCTGGAGGGAACAGGGAAGGACCTACGAGCAGTACTTC.

This rearrangement joins TRBV9 to TRBJ2-1, with TRBD2 identical over 9 bases. The length of the CDR3 is 18 residues. In germline, CDR1 is SGDLS, CDR2 YYNGEE. V trimming: 4 bases; J trimming: 4 bases; junction bases outside the gene matches: 15. As DNA, the CDR3 is TGTGCCAGCAGCTTCCTGGGGGCGACTAGCGGCCTTTACAATGAGCAGTTCTTC. It is translated as CASSFLGATSGLYNEQFF.

This sequence joins TRBV27 and TRBJ2-7; TRBD2 agrees at 9 bases. The junction had 7 bases not matched to a gene; V was cut back by 0 bases and J by 7 bases. This CDR3 is 15 amino acids long. Germline V lookup: CDR1 MNHEY, CDR2 SMNVEV (reference sequence). CDR3 region: CASSLSAGGPGEQYF. The CDR3 DNA is TGTGCCAGCAGTTTATCCGCGGGAGGGCCGGGTGAGCAGTACTTC.

This clone appeared a few times. The chain recombines TRBV30 with TRBJ2-1; unclear D gene. The CDR3 loop spans 13 amino acids. CDR1 GTSNPN and CDR2 SVGIG come from the germline V gene (reference sequence). With 2 bases removed from V and 3 bases from J, the gap between germline ends came to 8 bases. The CDR3 sequence is CAWSPLVYNEQFF. DNA of the CDR3: TGTGCCTGGAGTCCCCTAGTCTACAATGAGCAGTTCTTC.

This clone has more than one count but fewer than ten. V and J are TRBV7-8 and TRBJ2-3; 8 bases map to TRBD1. CDR3 length: 16 amino acids. Germline loops: CDR1 SGHVS, CDR2 FQNEAQ. V trimming: 5 bases; J trimming: 2 bases; junction bases outside the gene matches: 9. The chain's CDR3 is CASSLPTGENTDTQYF. The CDR3, as DNA: TGTGCCAGCAGCCTCCCGACAGGGGAAAACACAGATACGCAGTATTTT.

This clone has just one count. V usage is TRBV28 and J usage is TRBJ2-7; maybe TRBD2 (6 bases). Between the trimmed V and J ends, which lost 7 bases and 5 bases, there was a span of 12 bases. Germline CDR1 is MDHEN and CDR2 is SYDVKM. The CDR3 runs to 12 residues. The CDR3 DNA reads TGTGCCAGCACTACCGGGAGCCACGAGCAGTACTTC. Its protein is CASTTGSHEQYF. The whole variable domain, filled in from reference TRBV28 and TRBJ2-7, reads DVKVTQSSRYLVKRTGEKVFLECVQDMDHENMFWYRQDPGLGLRLIYFSYDVKMKEKGDIPEGYSVSREKKERFSLILESASTNQTSMYLCASTTGSHEQYFGPGTRLTVT.

The table lists this clone with a few counts. This chain connects TRBV7-3 to TRBJ2-2, with 10 bases that match TRBD2. The germline V gene has CDR1 SGHTA and CDR2 FQGTGA. This CDR3 is built from 14 residues. Unmatched junction bases numbered 1, after V lost 6 bases and J lost 3 bases. CDR3 protein: CASRLAGYTGELFF. CDR3 coding DNA: TGTGCCAGCAGACTAGCGGGATACACCGGGGAGCTGTTTTTT.

The chain employs TRBV6-5 and TRBJ2-5, with TRBD2 matching 10 bases. The DNA end is a closer match to TRBJ2-7, so the J assignment may be wrong. CDR1 is MNHEY, CDR2 SVGAGI, per germline. The CDR3 loop spans 14 amino acids. The chain's CDR3 is CASSYSGGLYEQYF. CDR3 coding DNA: TGTGCCAGCAGTTATAGCGGGGGGCTCTACGAGCAGTACTTC.

This clone was seen only once. V and J are TRBV19 and TRBJ2-1; D might be TRBD1 (5 bases). The V end was cut by 7 bases, the J end by 7 bases, with 17 bases between. CDR1 and CDR2 (germline): LNHDA, SQIVND (reference sequence). The CDR3 consists of 14 residues. CDR3 sequence (DNA): TGTGCCAGTACCTCAGGGCCGCTTTATAATGAGCAGTTCTTC. Its protein is CASTSGPLYNEQFF.